This T cell receptor (beta chain) appears in the sequencing data of a study of regulatory T cells in long-lasting Graves disease. Time point in this sample: persistent/refractory GD, antithyroid drugs over 5 years with positive TRAb. Extracted PBMC RNA gave rise to the TCR library. Researchers made TCR beta libraries by using iRepertoire HTBI primers and running Arm-PCR on CDR3 regions. In TCRdb, the multiplex PCR reads were re-called with MiXCR into one record per CDR3 protein. The sample holds more than 300,000 distinct CDR3 sequences, more than 20% seen once. Study findings and constraints: It is possible that accuracy was reduced by the small size of the sample.

CDR1 is ENHRY and CDR2 is SYGVKD in the germline V gene. This CDR3 comprises 14 residues. V was trimmed by 4 bases and J by 4 bases, leaving 13 bases between them. For this clonotype: Its antigen is not identified. Just one base apart from a much larger clone, this may be a read error.

This sequence was found in a woman aged 40 to 50 with Graves disease. The gene calls are TRBV10-3 and TRBJ2-5; D might be TRBD2 (5 bases). The sample was peripheral blood mononuclear cells (PBMCs), taken when the disease was refractory, from a patient treated with antithyroid drugs. The CDR3 reads CAISGEGGPETQYF. The CDR3 region has the DNA TGTGCCATCAGTGGAGAGGGTGGGCCAGAGACCCAGTACTTC.